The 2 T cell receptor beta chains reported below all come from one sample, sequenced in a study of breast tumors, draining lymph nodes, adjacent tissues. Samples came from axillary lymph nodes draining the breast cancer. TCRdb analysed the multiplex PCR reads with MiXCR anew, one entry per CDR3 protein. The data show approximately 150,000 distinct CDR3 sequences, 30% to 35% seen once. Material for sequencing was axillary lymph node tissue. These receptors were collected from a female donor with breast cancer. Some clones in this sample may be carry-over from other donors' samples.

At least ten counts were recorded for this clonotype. This CDR3 is CASSSGNTDTQYF. The CDR3 nucleotides are TGTGCCAGCAGCTCGGGGAACACAGATACGCAGTATTTT. This chain joins TRBV12-3 or TRBV12-4 and TRBJ2-3, with D possibly being TRBD2 (5 bases). The ends were cut back, 6 bases at V and 2 bases at J, with 9 bases in the middle. This CDR3 is 13 amino acids long.

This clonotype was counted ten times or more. CDR3 nucleotides: TGTGCCAGCAGTTACCGGGGGTTGAGTGAAAAACTGTTTTTT. Its protein is CASSYRGLSEKLFF. This chain links TRBV12-3 or TRBV12-4 with TRBJ1-4; D might be TRBD1 (5 bases). V was shortened by 4 bases and J by 7 bases, with 13 bases between the two germline ends. This CDR3 has 14 residues.